The source of this T cell receptor beta chain is a study of cytomegalovirus exposure and HLA in healthy donors (dated by TCRdb to about 2017). At the level of the whole study: An earlier analysis of some 550 of the donors reported about 250 Gb of sequence data and roughly 110 million unique TCR beta sequences from roughly 180 million T cells. To predict cytomegalovirus infection status, the study combined high-throughput TCR immunosequencing, statistical association of individual TCRs with disease status, and machine learning. Roughly 290 gigabases of sequencing data and around 85 million unique TCR sequences made up an early release that covered approximately 650 HLA-typed donors. In addition to the first cohort of around 670 subjects, a separate validation cohort of approximately 120 different subjects was used. Across 300 to 500 genotyped donors of the cohort, an average of approximately 240,000 unique TCR beta nucleotide sequences per donor were sequenced, and roughly 18% of those sequences were non-productive. The later analysis used no new phenotypic data to find candidate immune exposures, relying instead on TCR beta sequences and their occurrence across donors. The genetic ancestry cluster associated with self-reported Caucasian donors included 81% of the 300 to 400 genotyped donors. Both class I and class II loci were covered by HLA typing, at four-digit resolution. To decide whether each TCR beta V gene segment behaved as functional or pseudogenic, an earlier analysis of fewer than 750 of the donors relied on high-throughput TCR beta sequencing. Roughly 5 DR-DQ haplotypes were handled as single units for association and clustering, since linkage in the cohort was strong. Using immunosequencing, the study profiled T cell repertoires from fewer than 700 subjects and related those repertoires to cytomegalovirus serostatus. Donor age, sex, ethnicity and CMV serostatus were compiled together with the repertoire data. Typing coverage differed by locus: A, B, C, DRB1 and DQB1 were typed in roughly 620-630 donors, DQA1 in 500 to 550, DPA1 in some 610, and DPB1 in 450 to 480. A later genetic analysis took genome-wide SNP genotypes for about 55% of the roughly 670 donors and used that subset as a discovery cohort. In a later analysis, previously published TCR beta repertoires from several hundred donors were re-analyzed and high-resolution HLA genotyping was added so that TCR occurrence patterns could be studied. The aim of the study was to test whether cataloging public T cell receptors could identify signatures of past pathogen exposure. All discovery cohort repertoires had been generated using a single sequencing platform. General conclusions and limits of the study: A later analysis found that most CMV-associated TCR beta chains appeared HLA-restricted, with HLA associations seemingly driven largely by CMV exposure. In a later analysis, several top co-occurrence clusters were reported to appear linked to parvovirus B19, influenza, CMV and Epstein-Barr virus. A cluster of highly shared sequence variants was judged likely to represent a technical artifact of the sequencing pipeline. According to a later genetic analysis, donors in an Asian-associated ancestry cluster had fewer N-insertions in productive TCRs than the approximately 630-donor mean. Linkage disequilibrium might explain the correlated functional status among segregating V segments, but an unknown experimental factor could not be ruled out. The 87-base-pair reads could not distinguish some IMGT-functional V segments, including TRBV6-2 and TRBV6-3, so those segments were excluded. In a later analysis, HLA-associated TCR beta chains were found to be more clonally expanded and to have lower generation probabilities than equally common non-associated chains. A later analysis found that TCR association rates varied across HLA loci, with DRB1 alleles showing the most associated TCRs and HLA-C alleles the fewest. This cohort had only TCR beta chains sequenced, and the lack of alpha or paired-chain data limited which features could be detected. In the study, 150 to 200 TCR beta chains were listed as associated with cytomegalovirus. Immune exposure information for the cohort was limited to CMV serostatus. In both the original and validation cohorts, the classifier was reported to diagnose cytomegalovirus status with high specificity and sensitivity. Strong co-occurrence of HLA alleles, especially DR and DQ, made assigning TCR associations to individual alleles difficult. In a later genetic analysis, a missense DCLRE1C variant was associated with V-gene and J-gene trimming of TCR beta chains, and the association was replicated in an independent cohort. In a later analysis, around 15,000 TCR beta sequences were associated with specific HLA alleles at a false discovery rate of 0.05. Presence/absence analyses assumed roughly uniform sequencing depth across donors, an assumption that may not hold. Because HLA typing was missing for some donors at each locus, association tests included only the typed subset. A further reported finding was that TCR beta sequences accurately predicted the HLA-A and HLA-B alleles for most subjects in the first cohort. Three of the identified cytomegalovirus-associated TCR beta chains were confirmed in vitro to be specific for cytomegalovirus antigens. It was suggested by the authors that the approach could potentially be generalized to other disease states and immunological phenotypes. In an earlier analysis of some 500 of the donors, most TCR beta V segments were observed in productive rearrangements about 87% or about 30% of the time, broadly matching IMGT annotations. The earlier analysis of about 600 of the donors excluded approximately 15 rarely observed V segments, including chromosome 9 orphons, because counts were too low. Across donors, most TCR sequences were observed very rarely, whereas some public TCRs were present in many individuals.

Receptor libraries were prepared by the immunoSEQ multiplex PCR assay. For the multiplex PCR, a mixture combining 60 forward primers for TCR Vbeta segments and 13 reverse primers for TCR Jbeta segments was used. The CDR3 region of rearranged TCR beta genes was amplified from genomic DNA by a multiplex PCR assay. The Illumina HiSeq System was used to sequence the amplified TCR beta libraries as 87-base-pair reads. Per the source publication's procedure: In a later analysis, roughly 80 million unique TCR beta chains were counted across the 500 to 700 repertoires, and about 9.9 million of these chains were shared by at least two donors. A nearest-neighbor algorithm error-corrected the raw reads and collapsed the reads into unique sequences, merging closely related sequences to remove PCR and sequencing errors. Alignment of CDR3 sequences to IMGT reference sequences was used to assign V, D and J gene segments. Each retained sequence needed at least a six-nucleotide match to both a V gene segment and a J gene segment. Rearrangements were classified as productive when the CDR3 lacked stop codons and remained in frame with V and J, and all other rearrangements were classified as non-productive. Following IMGT convention, CDR3 was defined as the stretch from the second conserved V-encoded cysteine to the conserved J-encoded phenylalanine. In an earlier analysis of approximately 590 of the donors, sequences lacking an unambiguous match to a single V gene segment were excluded. An earlier analysis of 450 to 650 of the donors called V segments functional above 56.7% productive rearrangements and segregating when the between-donor standard deviation exceeded 5%. A statistical classification framework was developed to diagnose cytomegalovirus status using the catalog of TCR beta chain sequences. A later analysis assigned V and J genes by comparing TCR nucleotide sequences with IMGT/GENE-DB human TR gene sequences. In a later analysis, CDR3 sequences and most-parsimonious VDJ recombination scenarios were assigned using the TCRdist pipeline. A later analysis defined each TCR beta chain by its CDR3 amino acid sequence plus V-gene family, and excluded reads lacking a unique V-gene family. To address suspected cross-contamination and a sequencing artifact, a later analysis removed around 600 highly shared, low-generation-probability nucleotide sequences. In a later analysis, a clonal expansion index for each public chain was calculated from normalized within-repertoire ranks of inferred template counts. In a later analysis, generation probabilities were computed using a VDJ recombination model fitted to out-of-frame rearrangements, and the results were checked against IGoR. In a later analysis, TCR-TCR, TCR-HLA and TCR-CMV co-occurrence was scored with hypergeometric tests, and a repertoire-size bias correction was applied to TCR pairs. A later analysis estimated false discovery rates by permuting HLA or CMV assignments 20 times. In a later analysis, co-occurring TCRs were grouped using DBSCAN, and TCRdist sequence similarity was added for clustering within HLA-allele-positive subsets. Repertoires with fewer than 30,000 or more than 120,000 public chains were left out of co-occurrence clustering, as were about five repertoires with anomalous nucleotide sharing. TCRdb obtained this table from immuneACCESS and retained in-frame rearrangements with V and J assigned. These tables miss some clones; where compared with another copy, unresolved V genes account for less than half of the shortfall, and the remainder is unexplained. V, J and clone size derive from that table, while D and trimming were established from the DNA sequence. This sample is represented by 200,000 to 250,000 clones; around 80% of them were singletons. Less than 4.5% of the sample is in the top ten clones.

Notes on this clone: Its cognate antigen has yet to be identified. Base qualities are not at hand, and no much larger clone is one base apart.

In total, around 600 healthy bone marrow donors made up the cohort. At the time of sampling, all cohort members were nominally healthy, though unrecorded immune exposures were likely present. The donor was CMV seronegative and was included in the group of under 450 seronegative cohort members. Each donor provided a peripheral blood sample, and peripheral blood mononuclear cells were used for TCR beta sequencing. The Qiagen DNeasy Blood Extraction Kit was used to extract genomic DNA from the blood cell samples. From a lookup of the germline V gene, CDR1 and CDR2 are MDHEN and SYDVKM. CDR3 length: 18 amino acids, cysteine to phenylalanine. Left in the record is the CDR3 DNA by itself, 54 bases read in frame from the first base. The junction shows trimming of 4 bases on V and 1 base on J, and the gene matches do not reach 16 bases of it.

Material: PBMCs. This sequence originates from a male donor in good health and CMV-seronegative. The sequence joins TRBV28 to TRBJ2-7, with TRBD2 matching 7 junction bases. The DNA sequence is TGTGCCAGCAGTTCAACCCTGGGGGGGGGATTGATGTCCTACGAGCAGTACTTC. Its protein reads: CASSSTLGGGLMSYEQYF. The entire variable domain, with the stretches around the CDR3 drawn from the reference TRBV28 and TRBJ2-7 proteins, is DVKVTQSSRYLVKRTGEKVFLECVQDMDHENMFWYRQDPGLGLRLIYFSYDVKMKEKGDIPEGYSVSREKKERFSLILESASTNQTSMYLCASSSTLGGGLMSYEQYFGPGTRLTVT.